Each of the 8 T cell receptor beta chains below was sequenced from the same sample in a study of OX40 agonist ivuxolimab in advanced cancers. Profiled with immunoSEQ multiplex PCR; TCRdb holds only in-frame clones, not every one. The sample gives 55,000 to 80,000 clones, about 88% of which show up once; more than 2% is in the top ten. Sequencing used CD4+ or CD8+ T cells sorted from blood, obtained in a trial of the OX40 agonist ivuxolimab. The receptors originated from an adult with an advanced solid tumor such as melanoma, head and neck, liver or kidney cancer.

V is TRBV9 and J is TRBJ2-6; D gene ambiguous. CDR1 and CDR2 from the germline V gene are SGDLS and YYNGEE. V was cut by 3 bases and J by 2 bases, with 9 bases left in between. The CDR3 has 15 amino acids. CDR3 sequence: CASSGGYPGANVLTF. CDR3 DNA: TGTGCCAGCAGCGGTGGGTATCCTGGGGCCAACGTCCTGACTTTC. Drawing the rest from reference TRBV9 and TRBJ2-6, the complete variable domain is DSGVTQTPKHLITATGQRVTLRCSPRSGDLSVYWYQQSLDQGLQFLIQYYNGEERAKGNILERFSAQQFPDLHSELNLSSLELGDSALYFCASSGGYPGANVLTFGAGSRLTVL.

The J gene is TRBJ2-7, the V gene TRBV10-3, with 7 nucleotides matching TRBD2. Germline V gene lookup returns CDR1 ENHRY and CDR2 SYGVKD. V lost 7 bases, J lost 5 bases, and 11 bases stayed unmatched. This CDR3 has 14 amino acids. The CDR3 coding sequence is TGTGCCATCATGGCTGTAGCGGGTACCAACGAGCAGTACTTC. Its translation is CAIMAVAGTNEQYF.

V and J are TRBV27 and TRBJ1-2; the D is unclear. Germline-derived CDR1 and CDR2 are MNHEY and SMNVEV (reference sequence). This CDR3 comprises 14 residues. The ends were cut back, 2 bases at V and 6 bases at J, with 13 bases in the middle. Here the CDR3 reads CASSLNGVSHGYTF. CDR3 DNA sequence: TGTGCCAGCAGTTTAAATGGGGTCTCTCATGGCTACACCTTC.

The chain joins TRBV11-3 to TRBJ2-5, with TRBD1 identical over 9 bases. Germline CDR1 SGHNT, CDR2 YENEEA. With V trimmed by 2 bases and J by 0 bases, 4 bases remained unmatched. The CDR3 loop spans 16 amino acids. CDR3 nucleotide sequence: TGTGCCAGCAGCTTAAATGACAGGGGGTACCAAGAGACCCAGTACTTC. Protein product: CASSLNDRGYQETQYF.

The chain links TRBV6-5 to TRBJ1-1, with D perhaps TRBD1 (5 bases). Germline CDR1 and CDR2: MNHEY and SVGAGI. V lost 4 bases to trimming and J lost 0 bases, with 12 bases between them. CDR3 size: 15 residues. CDR3 in amino acids: CASSLDSNMNTEAFF. CDR3 sequence (DNA): TGTGCCAGCAGTTTAGACAGCAACATGAACACTGAAGCTTTCTTT.

This clone was seen a few times. This chain joins TRBV12-5 and TRBJ1-2, with 7 bases lining up with TRBD1. This CDR3 spans 17 amino acids. V trimming: 2 bases; J trimming: 5 bases; junction bases outside the gene matches: 14. CDR1 is LGHNT, CDR2 FRNRAP, per germline. The CDR3 protein is CASGLPSLRTGVYGYTF. In DNA form, the CDR3 reads TGTGCTAGTGGTTTGCCCAGTTTGAGGACAGGAGTTTATGGCTACACCTTC.

This clone was seen more than once but under ten times. Compared with germline, one end of the junction differs, possibly owing to a read error. J is TRBJ1-2 and V is TRBV19; D gene unclear. The CDR3 contains 14 residues. CDR1 is LNHDA and CDR2 is SQIVND in the germline V gene (reference sequence). In nucleotides, the CDR3 is TGTGCCAGTAGATTGTGGGCATCCGACTACGGCTACACCTTC. Translating gives CASRLWASDYGYTF.

V and J are TRBV5-1 and TRBJ2-3, with D perhaps TRBD1 or TRBD2 (5 bases each). The germline V gene has CDR1 SGHRS and CDR2 YFSETQ. Between the trimmed V and J ends, which lost 3 bases and 6 bases, there was a span of 17 bases. CDR3 length: 15 residues. The CDR3 sequence is CASSSSGTLFDTQYF. CDR3 nucleotides: TGCGCCAGCAGCTCCTCCGGGACCCTCTTTGATACGCAGTATTTT.